This T cell receptor beta chain stems from a study of cytomegalovirus exposure and HLA in healthy donors. Study-wide results and caveats: Among the CMV-associated chains, three were confirmed in vitro as specific for CMV antigens. Rare TCR sequences dominated, though some public TCRs recurred in many donors. Associated with cytomegalovirus, according to the listing, were around 160 TCR beta chains.

TCRdb's copy holds only in-frame clones and misses some; the assay was immunoSEQ multiplex PCR. The sample has approximately 270,000 clones, 90% seen once. Germline CDR1 is SGHTA and CDR2 is FQGNSA. The trim removed 3 bases at V and 0 bases at J, leaving 11 bases unmatched. This CDR3 region has 18 residues. For this clone: Its matching antigen is unknown.

Sequenced input: PBMCs. The clonotype comes from a woman under 30 in good health and CMV-seronegative. This chain links TRBV7-2 with TRBJ1-5; 7 bases line up with TRBD1. The CDR3 bases are TGTGCCAGCAGCTTGCAAAAACCGGGACAGTATAGCAATCAGCCCCAGCATTTT. Translating it yields CASSLQKPGQYSNQPQHF.